The TCR beta chain described here comes from a study of cytomegalovirus exposure and HLA in healthy donors. Points from the study as a whole: TCR beta V- and J-gene trimming, according to a later analysis, was linked to a missense DCLRE1C variant. In a later analysis, HLA-C alleles had the fewest associated TCRs, DRB1 alleles the most. Some V segments, including TRBV6-2 and TRBV6-3, were excluded as indistinguishable.

Comment on this clone: The antigen is not known.

PCR was performed using 60 Vbeta and 13 Jbeta primers. Using immunoSEQ multiplex PCR, the repertoire was profiled, and TCRdb retains in-frame clones only, with some absent. The data hold some 150,000 clones, with 80% observed a single time. The V end lost 0 bases, the J end lost 7 bases, and 17 bases lay between the germline ends. Germline V CDR1 and CDR2: SGHNT, YYREEE (reference sequence). The CDR3 has 17 amino acids. The clonotype originates from a woman aged 40 to 50 in good health and CMV-seropositive. The chain recombines TRBV5-4 with TRBJ1-6, with unresolved D. Sequences were obtained from PBMCs. The CDR3: CASSLVPGGVRNSPLHF. CDR3 DNA sequence: TGTGCCAGCAGCTTGGTGCCGGGCGGGGTCCGGAATTCACCCCTCCACTTT.